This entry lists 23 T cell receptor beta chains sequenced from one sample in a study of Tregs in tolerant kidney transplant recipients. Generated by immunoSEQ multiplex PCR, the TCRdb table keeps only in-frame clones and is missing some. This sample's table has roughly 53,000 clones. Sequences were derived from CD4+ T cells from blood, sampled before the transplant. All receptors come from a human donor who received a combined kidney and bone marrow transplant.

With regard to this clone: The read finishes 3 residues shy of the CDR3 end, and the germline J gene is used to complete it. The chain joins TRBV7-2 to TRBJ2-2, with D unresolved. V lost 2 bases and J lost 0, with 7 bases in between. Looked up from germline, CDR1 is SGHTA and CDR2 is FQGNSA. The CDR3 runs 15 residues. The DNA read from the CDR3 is TGTGCCAGCAGCTTAAGACGGGCGAACACCGGGGAG. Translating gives CASSLRRANTGE. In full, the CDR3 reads CASSLRRANTGELFF.

The CDR3 DNA, read in part, is TGTGCCAGCAGCTTGTGGCCGCCGGGGTCCGGGGAG. It codes for CASSLWPPGSGE. In full, the CDR3 reads CASSLWPPGSGELFF. V gene TRBV5-6 combines with J gene TRBJ2-2, with D maybe TRBD2 (5 bases). With the read ending 3 residues before the CDR3 end, the germline J gene is used to fill in that end. Deletions cut 1 base from V and 6 bases from J, with 13 bases between. CDR1 and CDR2 from the germline V gene are SGHDT and YYEEEE. The CDR3 is 15 amino acids.

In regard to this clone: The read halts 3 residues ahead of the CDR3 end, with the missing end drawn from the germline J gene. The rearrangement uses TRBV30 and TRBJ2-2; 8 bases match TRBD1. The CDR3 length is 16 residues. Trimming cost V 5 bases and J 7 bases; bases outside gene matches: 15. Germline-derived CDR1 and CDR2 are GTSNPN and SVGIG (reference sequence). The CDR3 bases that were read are TGTGCCTGGGGTAACTCAGACAGGGGAAGGAGCGGGGAG. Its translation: CAWGNSDRGRSGE. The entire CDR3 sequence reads CAWGNSDRGRSGELFF. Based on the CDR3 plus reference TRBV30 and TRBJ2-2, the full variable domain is SQTIHQWPATLVQPVGSPLSLECTVEGTSNPNLYWYRQAAGRGLQLLFYSVGIGQISSEVPQNLSASRPQDRQFILSSKKLLLSDSGFYLCAWGNSDRGRSGELFFGEGSRLTVL.

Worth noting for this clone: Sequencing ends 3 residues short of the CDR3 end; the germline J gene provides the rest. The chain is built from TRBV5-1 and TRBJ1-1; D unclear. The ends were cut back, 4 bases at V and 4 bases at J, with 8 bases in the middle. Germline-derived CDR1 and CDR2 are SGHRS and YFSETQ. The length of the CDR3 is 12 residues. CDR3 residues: CASSLDGTEAFF. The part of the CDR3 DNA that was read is TGCGCCAGCAGCCTGGACGGCACTGAA.

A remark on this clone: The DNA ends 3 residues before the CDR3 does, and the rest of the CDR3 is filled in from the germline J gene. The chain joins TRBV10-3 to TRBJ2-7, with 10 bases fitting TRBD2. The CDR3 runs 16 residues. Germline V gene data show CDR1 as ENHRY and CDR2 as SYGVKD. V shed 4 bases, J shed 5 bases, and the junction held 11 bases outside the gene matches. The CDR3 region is CAISGASGGSLDEQYF. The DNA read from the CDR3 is TGTGCCATCAGTGGGGCTAGCGGGGGCTCCTTAGACGAG.

CDR3 protein: CASSSKATDEAFF. CDR3 bases read: TGTGCCAGCAGCTCGAAAGCGACAGATGAA. This chain connects TRBV7-2 to TRBJ1-1, with D possibly matching TRBD1 (5 bases). Read coverage stops 3 residues before the CDR3 terminus; the germline J gene supplies the remainder. Trimming removed 4 bases at V and 7 bases at J, with 13 bases between. CDR1 SGHTA and CDR2 FQGNSA come from the germline V gene. The CDR3 has 13 amino acids. Complete variable domain (other parts from reference TRBV7-2 and TRBJ1-1): GAGVSQSPSNKVTEKGKDVELRCDPISGHTALYWYRQSLGQGLEFLIYFQGNSAPDKSGLPSDRFSAERTGGSVSTLTIQRTQQEDSAVYLCASSSKATDEAFFGQGTRLTVV.

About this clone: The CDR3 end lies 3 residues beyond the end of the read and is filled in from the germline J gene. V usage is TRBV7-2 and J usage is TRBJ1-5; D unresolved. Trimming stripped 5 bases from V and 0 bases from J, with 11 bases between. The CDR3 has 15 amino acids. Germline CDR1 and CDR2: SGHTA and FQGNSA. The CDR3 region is CASSRGPNSNQPQHF. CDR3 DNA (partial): TGTGCCAGCAGCCGCGGGCCGAATAGCAATCAGCCC.

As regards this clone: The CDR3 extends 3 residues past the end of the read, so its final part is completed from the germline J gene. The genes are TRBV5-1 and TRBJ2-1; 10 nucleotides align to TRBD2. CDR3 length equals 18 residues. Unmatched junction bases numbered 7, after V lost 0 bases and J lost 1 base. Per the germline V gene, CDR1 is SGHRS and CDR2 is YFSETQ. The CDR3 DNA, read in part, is TGCGCCAGCAGCTTGGCCTCTAGCGGGAGCGGGTCCTACAATGAG. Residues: CASSLASSGSGSYNE. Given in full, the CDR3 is CASSLASSGSGSYNEQFF.

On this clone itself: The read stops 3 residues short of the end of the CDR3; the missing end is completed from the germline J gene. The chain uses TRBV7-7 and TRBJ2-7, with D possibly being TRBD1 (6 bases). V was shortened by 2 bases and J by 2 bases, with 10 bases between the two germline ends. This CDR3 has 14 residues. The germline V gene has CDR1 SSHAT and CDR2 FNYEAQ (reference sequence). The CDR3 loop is CASSLNDRTYEQYF. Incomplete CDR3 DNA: TGTGCCAGCAGCTTAAACGACAGGACCTACGAG.

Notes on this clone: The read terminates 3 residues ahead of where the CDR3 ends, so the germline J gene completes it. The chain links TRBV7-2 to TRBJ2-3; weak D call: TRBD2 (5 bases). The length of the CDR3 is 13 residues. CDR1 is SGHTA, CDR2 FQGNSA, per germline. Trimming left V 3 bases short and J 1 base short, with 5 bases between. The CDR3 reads CASSFGGTDTQYF. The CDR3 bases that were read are TGTGCCAGCAGCTTCGGGGGCACAGATACG.

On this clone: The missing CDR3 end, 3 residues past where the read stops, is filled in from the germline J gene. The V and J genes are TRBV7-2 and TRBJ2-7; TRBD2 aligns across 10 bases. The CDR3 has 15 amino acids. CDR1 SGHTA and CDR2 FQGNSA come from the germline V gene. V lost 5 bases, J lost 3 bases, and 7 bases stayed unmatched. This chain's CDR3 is CASSATSGIRYEQYF. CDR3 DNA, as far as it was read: TGTGCCAGCAGCGCTACTAGCGGGATACGCTACGAG.

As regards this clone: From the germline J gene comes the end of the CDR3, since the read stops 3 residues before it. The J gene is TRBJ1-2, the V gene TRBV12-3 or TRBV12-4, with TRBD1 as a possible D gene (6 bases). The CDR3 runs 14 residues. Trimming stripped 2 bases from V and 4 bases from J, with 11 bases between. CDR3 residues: CASSLNYRAYGYTF. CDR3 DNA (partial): TGTGCCAGCAGTTTAAACTACAGGGCCTATGGC.

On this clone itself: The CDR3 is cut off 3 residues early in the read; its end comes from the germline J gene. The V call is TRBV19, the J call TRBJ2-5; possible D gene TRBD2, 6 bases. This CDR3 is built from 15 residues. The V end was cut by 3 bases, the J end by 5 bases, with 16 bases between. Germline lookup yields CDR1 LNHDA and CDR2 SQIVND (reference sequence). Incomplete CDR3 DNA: TGTGCCAGTAGTATTATCCCCGGGGGTAGGGAGACC. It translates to CASSIIPGGRET. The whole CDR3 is CASSIIPGGRETQYF.

CDR3 amino acids: CAILRGRGTDTQYF. The part of the CDR3 DNA that was read is TGTGCCATCCTACGGGGCAGGGGAACAGATACG. J is TRBJ2-3 and V is TRBV2; possibly TRBD1 for D (6 bases). Read data end 3 residues before the CDR3 end; the end is taken from the germline J gene. Trimming took 10 bases from V and 3 from J, leaving 17 bases between them. CDR3 length equals 14 residues. CDR1 and CDR2 (germline): SNHLY, FYNNEI.

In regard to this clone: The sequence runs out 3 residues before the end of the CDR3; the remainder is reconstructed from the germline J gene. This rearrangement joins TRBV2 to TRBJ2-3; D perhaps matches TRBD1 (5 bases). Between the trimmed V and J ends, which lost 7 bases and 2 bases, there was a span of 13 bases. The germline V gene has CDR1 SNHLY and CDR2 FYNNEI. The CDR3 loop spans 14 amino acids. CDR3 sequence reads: CASKLRVLTDTQYF. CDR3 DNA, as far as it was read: TGTGCCAGCAAACTCAGGGTACTCACAGATACG.

The sequenced part of the CDR3 DNA is TGTGCCAGCTCACCTTACCGGGACTCCAGCACAGATACG. Translating gives CASSPYRDSSTDT. The whole CDR3 sequence reads CASSPYRDSSTDTQYF. This rearrangement joins TRBV18 to TRBJ2-3, with D possibly being TRBD2 (6 bases). The read falls 3 residues short of the CDR3 end, and the missing part is taken from the germline J gene. CDR1 KGHSH and CDR2 LQKENI come from the germline V gene. The CDR3 has 16 residues. V shed 3 bases and J shed 0 bases, with 13 bases lying between them.

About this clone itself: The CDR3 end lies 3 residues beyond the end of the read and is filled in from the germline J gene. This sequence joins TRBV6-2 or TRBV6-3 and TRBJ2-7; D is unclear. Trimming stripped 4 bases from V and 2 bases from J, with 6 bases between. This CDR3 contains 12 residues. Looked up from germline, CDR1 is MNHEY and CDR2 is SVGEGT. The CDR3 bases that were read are TGTGCCAGCAGTTTGTTTACCTACGAG. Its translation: CASSLFTYE. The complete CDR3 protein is CASSLFTYEQYF.

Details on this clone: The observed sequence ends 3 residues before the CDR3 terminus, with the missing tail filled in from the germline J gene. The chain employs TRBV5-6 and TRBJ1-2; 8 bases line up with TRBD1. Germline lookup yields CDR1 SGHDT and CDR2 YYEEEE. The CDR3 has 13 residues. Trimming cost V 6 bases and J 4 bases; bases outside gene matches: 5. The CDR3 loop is CASIQGAGYGYTF. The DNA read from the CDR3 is TGTGCCAGCATCCAGGGGGCGGGCTATGGC.

The CDR3 DNA, read in part, is TGCGCCAGCAGTGATGCCGGGGATTCCGGGGAG. Protein product: CASSDAGDSGE. The complete CDR3 sequence is CASSDAGDSGELFF. The rearrangement links TRBV10-1 to TRBJ2-2, with D perhaps TRBD2 (5 bases). The read finishes 3 residues shy of the CDR3 end, and the germline J gene is used to complete it. The CDR3 consists of 14 residues. The germline gives CDR1 WNHNN, CDR2 SYGVQD (reference sequence). V was trimmed by 3 bases and J by 6 bases, leaving 11 bases between them.

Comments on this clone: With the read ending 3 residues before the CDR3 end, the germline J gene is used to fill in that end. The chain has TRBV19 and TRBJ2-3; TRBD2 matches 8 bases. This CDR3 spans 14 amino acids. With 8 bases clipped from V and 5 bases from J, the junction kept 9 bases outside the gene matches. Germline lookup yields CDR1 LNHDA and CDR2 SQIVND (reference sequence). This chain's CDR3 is CASSPGLDRDTQYF. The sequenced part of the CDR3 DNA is TGTGCCAGTTCTCCGGGACTAGATAGAGATACG.

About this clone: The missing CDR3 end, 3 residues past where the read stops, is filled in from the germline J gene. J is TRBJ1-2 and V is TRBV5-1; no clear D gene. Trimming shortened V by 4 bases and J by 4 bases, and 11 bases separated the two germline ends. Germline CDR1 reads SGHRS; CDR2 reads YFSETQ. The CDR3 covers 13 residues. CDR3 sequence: CASSRTEFYGYTF. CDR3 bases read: TGCGCCAGCAGCCGAACAGAATTCTATGGC.

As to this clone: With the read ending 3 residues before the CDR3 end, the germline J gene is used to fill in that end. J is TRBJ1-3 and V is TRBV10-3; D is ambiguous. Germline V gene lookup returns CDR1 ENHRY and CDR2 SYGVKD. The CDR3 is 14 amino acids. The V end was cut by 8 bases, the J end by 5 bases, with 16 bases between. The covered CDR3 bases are TGTGCCATCCGTGCACCCGACAATCGAAACACC. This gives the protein CAIRAPDNRNT. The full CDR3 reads CAIRAPDNRNTIYF.

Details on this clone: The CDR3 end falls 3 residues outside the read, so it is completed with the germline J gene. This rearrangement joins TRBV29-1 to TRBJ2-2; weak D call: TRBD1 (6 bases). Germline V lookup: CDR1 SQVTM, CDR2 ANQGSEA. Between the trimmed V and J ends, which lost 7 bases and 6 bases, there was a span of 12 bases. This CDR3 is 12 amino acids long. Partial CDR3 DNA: TGCAGCGCTAAATCAGGGGCCGGGGAG. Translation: CSAKSGAGE. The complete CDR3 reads CSAKSGAGELFF.